The rows below give T cell receptor beta chains drawn from one sample of a study of cytomegalovirus exposure and HLA in healthy donors. Method: immunoSEQ multiplex PCR; TCRdb's copy keeps in-frame clones and lacks some. The table lists fewer than 150,000 clones, about three quarters of them singletons. Source material: PBMCs. These receptors were taken from a human donor in good health. The CDR3 runs from the conserved cysteine through the conserved F or W. Clone size is shown for a subset of rows, as once, few, many or a class of expanded clone.

J gene | clone size | V gene | CDR3 protein
TRBJ2-5 | . | TRBV27 | CASSPISLAGSQETQYF
TRBJ2-5 | . | TRBV27 | CASSFGRVGETQYF
TRBJ2-3 | . | TRBV15 | CATSRDRASDTQYF
TRBJ1-3 | few | TRBV5-5 | CASSLRDSGSGNTIYF
TRBJ2-7 | . | TRBV5-1 | CASSFAGTVASYEQYF
TRBJ2-2 | few | TRBV14 | CASSQESAGELFF
TRBJ1-4 | once | TRBV2 | CASSPQGRSNEKLFF
TRBJ1-2 | . | TRBV19 | CASSTTGNDGYTF
TRBJ1-2 | . | TRBV29-1 | CSVGKSGQGRYGYTF
TRBJ1-6 | . | TRBV5-6 | CASSDDTGGYSPLHF
TRBJ2-7 | few | TRBV10-1 | CASSESASGGYEQYF
TRBJ1-2 | . | TRBV10-1 | CASSESAGYGYTF
TRBJ1-6 | once | TRBV6-5 | CASSYSLSSPLHF
TRBJ2-1 | . | TRBV29-1 | CSVEEPGNEQFF
TRBJ1-2 | . | TRBV5-1 | CASSLITTDYGYTF
TRBJ1-2 | . | TRBV13 | CASSFIRQRTYGYTF
TRBJ2-1 | . | TRBV15 | CATSLRQEYNEQFF
TRBJ2-1 | . | TRBV27 | CASSTPGQVNEQFF
TRBJ1-2 | . | TRBV18 | CASSQTGTYEGYTF
TRBJ1-6 | . | TRBV6-6 | CASSYRPGDSPLHF
TRBJ1-1 | once | TRBV11-3 | CASSPGRSNTEAFF
TRBJ1-1 | . | TRBV7-2 | CASSFRPYTEAFF
TRBJ2-7 | few | TRBV30 | CAWRGDYRSYEQYF
TRBJ2-3 | . | TRBV10-3 | CAMPEATSEYSTDTQYF
TRBJ1-1 | . | TRBV28 | CASSFPFQGENTEAFF
TRBJ2-2 | . | TRBV7-3 | CASSSLARNTGELFF
TRBJ1-2 | . | TRBV5-1 | CASSFSSGQGNGYPF
TRBJ1-1 | . | TRBV2 | CASSREVTEAFF
TRBJ2-1 | . | TRBV15 | CATSLRIPIAGAGNEQFF
TRBJ2-5 | . | TRBV5-1 | CASSLGGVQETQYF
TRBJ2-3 | . | TRBV2 | CASSESGTSTDTQYF
TRBJ2-1 | . | TRBV2 | CASSDPLAGGPGEQFF
TRBJ2-1 | . | TRBV5-1 | CASSWTGNEQFF
TRBJ1-1 | . | TRBV27 | CASSSGTEAFF
TRBJ2-7 | . | TRBV11-2 | CASSLEPGHRTYEQYF
TRBJ2-7 | . | TRBV7-8 | CASSFRLGGRYERYF
TRBJ2-1 | . | TRBV23-1 | CASSQSLASGNHNEQFF
TRBJ2-7 | few | TRBV5-1 | CASSFRDLYDEQYF
TRBJ2-1 | . | TRBV7-6 | CASSLGTSSYNEQFF
TRBJ2-1 | . | TRBV19 | CASSPLAGLGLFF
TRBJ2-7 | . | TRBV5-6 | CASSGDRGRGRPYEQYF
TRBJ2-7 | . | TRBV28 | CASSAGRGGYYEQYF
TRBJ2-7 | once | TRBV15 | CATSREGQGAYEQYF
TRBJ1-1 | . | TRBV15 | CATSNRDSTTEAFF
TRBJ2-3 | . | TRBV5-1 | CASSRPTGGTGDTQYF
TRBJ2-7 | . | TRBV7-3 | CASSLEGDYEQYF
TRBJ2-1 | . | TRBV29-1 | CSGEPLAGKNNEQFF
TRBJ1-2 | . | TRBV6-1 | CASSDWMGRGGYTF
. | . | TRBV4-1 | CASSQSPDRVSYEQYF
TRBJ1-5 | . | TRBV2 | CASSRARGNQPQHF
TRBJ2-1 | . | TRBV5-1 | CASSLEAGTYNEQFF
TRBJ2-7 | once | TRBV13 | CASSTWTSGVSYEQYF
TRBJ1-2 | . | TRBV18 | CASSQGAASYGYTF